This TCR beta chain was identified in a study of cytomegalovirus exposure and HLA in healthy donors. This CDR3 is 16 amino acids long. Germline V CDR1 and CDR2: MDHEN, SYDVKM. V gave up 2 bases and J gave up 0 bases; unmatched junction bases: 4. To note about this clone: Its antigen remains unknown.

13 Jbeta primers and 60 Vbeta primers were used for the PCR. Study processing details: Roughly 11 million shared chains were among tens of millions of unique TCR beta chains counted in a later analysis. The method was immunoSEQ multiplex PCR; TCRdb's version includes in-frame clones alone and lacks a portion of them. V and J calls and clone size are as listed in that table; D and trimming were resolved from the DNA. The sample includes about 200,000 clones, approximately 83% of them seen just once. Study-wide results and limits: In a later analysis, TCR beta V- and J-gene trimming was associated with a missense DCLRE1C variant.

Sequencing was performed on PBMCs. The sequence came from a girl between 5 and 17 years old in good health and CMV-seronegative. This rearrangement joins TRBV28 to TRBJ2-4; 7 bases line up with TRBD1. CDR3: CASSLGDRLAKNIQYF. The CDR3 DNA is TGTGCCAGCAGTTTAGGGGACAGACTAGCCAAAAACATTCAGTACTTC.